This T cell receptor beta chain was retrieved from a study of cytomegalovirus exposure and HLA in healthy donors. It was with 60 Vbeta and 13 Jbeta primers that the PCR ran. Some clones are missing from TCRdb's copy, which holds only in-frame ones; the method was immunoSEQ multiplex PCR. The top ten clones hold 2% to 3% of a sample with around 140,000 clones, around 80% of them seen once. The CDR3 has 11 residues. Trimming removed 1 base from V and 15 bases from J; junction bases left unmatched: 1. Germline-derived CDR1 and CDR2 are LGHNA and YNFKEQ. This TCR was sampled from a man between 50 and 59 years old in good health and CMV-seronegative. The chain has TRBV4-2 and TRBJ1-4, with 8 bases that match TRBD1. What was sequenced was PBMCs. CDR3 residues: CASSQGTGLFF. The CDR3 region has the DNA TGTGCCAGCAGCCAAGGGACAGGGTTGTTTTTT.